A selection of T cell receptor beta chains follows, all from one sample in a study of metastatic and nonmetastatic thyroid tumors. Via MiXCR, TCRdb re-called the PCR reads. The data hold roughly 30,000 clones, with over 20% observed a single time. The sample consisted of blood. All receptors derive from a female donor with papillary thyroid cancer or a benign thyroid nodule (not recorded which). Some clones in this sample may be carry-over from other donors' samples. Both conserved end residues are part of each CDR3. Each record gives: J gene, V gene, CDR3 protein.

TRBJ2-5	TRBV5-1	CASSLADSGRAQETQYF
TRBJ1-2	TRBV30	CAWKPRDRQGGYTF
TRBJ1-6	TRBV28	CASSLPGGGHNSPLHF
TRBJ2-1	TRBV27	CASTPGISYNEQFF
TRBJ1-1	TRBV4-1	CASSQGPGPEAFF
TRBJ1-6	TRBV20-1	CSARVGTQRRISPLHF
TRBJ2-1	TRBV5-1	CASSLETSGSNSEQFF
TRBJ2-5	TRBV24-1	CATSTGAQETQYF
TRBJ1-5	TRBV16	CASSQGGGPQSNQPQHF
TRBJ1-2	TRBV6-1	CASYSGDRASHGYTF
TRBJ2-1	TRBV4-1	CASSQTGPAPHEQFF
TRBJ2-7	TRBV12-3/TRBV12-4	CASSHGLAGAYEQYF
TRBJ2-3	TRBV11-2	CASSFGLEGGADTQYF
TRBJ2-5	TRBV2	CASSEGSGRVETQYF
TRBJ2-7	TRBV5-4	CASTNPGALGYEQYF
TRBJ2-3	TRBV2	CASSETGSSTDTQYF
TRBJ1-5	TRBV12-3/TRBV12-4	CASSSPDRQPQHF
TRBJ2-1	TRBV27	CASRLSGKWANEQFF
TRBJ2-3	TRBV29-1	CSVGGQRGRGSTDTQYF
TRBJ1-1	TRBV10-1	CASSVQGDRSEAFF
TRBJ1-6	TRBV9	CASSVDTGRNSPLHF
TRBJ2-3	TRBV7-2	CATPVLDTQYF
TRBJ2-5	TRBV6-1	CASRTLPGFVETQYF
TRBJ2-2	TRBV10-2	CASSKTNTGELFF
TRBJ2-1	TRBV28	CVSILNFGGGGQFF
TRBJ2-7	TRBV20-1	CSATREGLYEQYF